This T cell receptor beta chain was sequenced in a study of cytomegalovirus exposure and HLA in healthy donors. Study-wide results and caveats: When a later analysis was performed, an Asian-associated ancestry cluster reportedly had fewer N-insertions than the roughly 730-donor mean.

The PCR was carried out with 60 Vbeta primers and 13 Jbeta primers. Profiling relied on immunoSEQ multiplex PCR, and the TCRdb table lists in-frame clones only, not all of them. The sample yields over 150,000 clones, 65% to 75% seen once. Turning to this clone: Its antigen is not identified.

Trimming cost V 4 bases and J 9 bases; bases outside gene matches: 8. CDR1 and CDR2 from the germline V gene are MDHEN and SYDVKM. CDR3 length: 15 amino acids. This chain connects TRBV28 to TRBJ1-6, with TRBD1 identical over 8 bases. This TCR was sampled from a man aged 30-40 years in good health and CMV-seronegative. Sequences were obtained from PBMCs. The CDR3 reads CASSSPGGASSPLHF. The CDR3 region has the DNA TGTGCCAGCAGTTCCCCAGGGGGCGCTTCTTCACCCCTCCACTTT.